This record concerns one T cell receptor beta chain sequence. Its antigen is still unknown. Data came from immunoSEQ multiplex PCR; TCRdb stores just in-frame clones and leaves some out. The table has hundreds of thousands of clones, about three quarters seen once. The ends were cut back, 6 bases at V and 3 bases at J, with 16 bases in the middle. The CDR3 loop spans 14 amino acids. Germline CDR1 reads SGHDT; CDR2 reads YYEEEE. The sample is drawn from a study of shared clonotypes between healthy human individuals. Study context: Samples came from a couple of female and a few male donors aged 18 to 49.

Adults of Caucasian background living in Nashville, Tennessee made up all donors. Partitioning of CD4+ cells yielded a CD45RA+ naive subset and a CD45RA-negative memory subset. Study-wide findings and caveats: Shared clonotypes across all four donors exceeded non-shared ones in generation probability.

The material sequenced was memory CD4+ T cells sorted from blood. This sample's subset: CD45RA-negative fraction. V usage is TRBV5-6 and J usage is TRBJ2-7; tentatively, D is TRBD1 (5 bases). The source of this sequence is a woman aged 30 to 39 in good health. The CDR3 protein is CASMKGAKIYEQYF. In DNA form, the CDR3 reads TGTGCCAGCATGAAAGGGGCGAAGATCTACGAGCAGTACTTC.